The TCR beta chain described here comes from a study of T cell clonotyping in hematopoietic cell transplantation. Study results and limitations: No sorting was done, leaving CD4 and CD8 contributions mixed.

As concerns this clone: No antigen is known for it.

Germline V gene lookup returns CDR1 SGHTA and CDR2 FQGNSA. There are 12 residues in the CDR3. V was pared by 5 bases and J by 4 bases, with 6 bases between. Method: immunoSEQ multiplex PCR; TCRdb's copy keeps in-frame clones and lacks some. In the table there are 28,000 or so clones, roughly 95% of which are singletons. The J gene is TRBJ1-3, the V gene TRBV7-2; D unresolved. This TCR was recovered from a man between 50 and 59 years old in good health. Some clones in this sample may be carry-over from other donors' samples. The sequencing input was peripheral blood mononuclear cells. The CDR3 loop is CASSPNGNTIYF. The DNA of the CDR3 is TGTGCCAGCAGCCCTAACGGAAACACCATATATTTT.